This section outlines one T cell receptor beta chain sequence together with its context. This clonotype occurred a few times. Its antigen remains undetermined. No much larger clone is present one base from it, and per-base qualities are unavailable. Every donor in the study was a healthy Caucasian. The data belong to a study of identical twins (dated by TCRdb to about 2016). General notes on the study: To test whether fetal clonotypes persist, the study used deep sequencing on TCR alpha and beta repertoires from monozygotic twins, unrelated adults of various ages, and cord blood. To rule out contamination, the twin experiments were replicated at different times with different library preparation protocols.

What the authors observed across the whole study: Fewer insertions were carried by abundant cord blood beta clonotypes, a similar but weaker trend appeared in young adult naive repertoires, and no such trend appeared in memory repertoires. Zero-insertion analyses could be partly confounded by invariant T cells such as MAIT and iNKT, though diverse VJ usage argued against such confounding for most clonotypes. Conclusions relied on cross-sectional statistical analysis, since the same donors could not be followed over many years. Excess twin sharing in beta out-of-frame sequences was weaker because fewer shared sequences lowered the signal-to-noise ratio. Out-of-frame TCR alpha sequences shared between twins showed an excess of low generation-probability sequences compared with coincidental sharing between unrelated individuals. In monozygotic twins, out-of-frame TCR alpha sharing was systematically underestimated by recombination models, although the models agreed with sharing between unrelated individuals.

The junction shows trimming of 0 bases on V and 2 bases on J, and the gene matches do not reach 6 bases of it. In the germline V gene, CDR1 corresponds to MNHNS and CDR2 to SASEGT. Taken from cysteine to phenylalanine, the CDR3 has 16 residues. CDR3 DNA only is kept here, 48 bases in frame from base 1. The method behind the library was 5' RACE. The sequencing machine was an Illumina HiSeq 2000. Template switching added a universal primer binding site, and the final cDNA carried a unique molecular identifier that allowed TCR cDNA molecules to be counted accurately. Specific primers in the conserved constant-segment region were used to synthesize first-strand cDNA for the TCR alpha and beta chains. Each cDNA library was double barcoded, with a SMART-Mk sample barcode plus Illumina barcodes, to control for contamination. TruSeq adapter sequences, together with Illumina sample barcodes, were added in two successive PCR steps. The Illumina HiSeq platform was used with custom primers to sequence TCR alpha and beta cDNA libraries. In the original analysis: MiGEC was used to process raw reads and extract unique molecular identifiers, and MiXCR was used to find CDR3 positions. Recombination models were inferred per individual with the repgenHMM and IGoR tools using an EM algorithm. Shared clonotype analysis was performed with the tcR package in R, normalizing sharing by the product of cloneset sizes. To study raw recombination free of thymic and clonal selection effects, out-of-frame nonproductive sequences were analyzed. TCRdb reran the public reads through fastp at Q25 and MiXCR, keeping productive beta chains. Records with the same CDR3 protein are collapsed into one entry carrying the most frequent genes and DNA. Clone size and V and J calls follow TCRdb, not the original study. The table for this sample lists 1.5 million to 2 million distinct CDR3 sequences; about 32% of them were counted only once. The ten largest clones add up to around 0.25% of the sample.

Sequenced input: cord blood. This receptor was taken from a newborn girl in good health. The chain uses TRBV6-1 and TRBJ2-7; TRBD1 lines up with 8 middle nucleotides. The CDR3 protein is CASSEAPSRGPYEQYF. The DNA is as follows: TGTGCCAGCAGTGAAGCCCCTTCCAGGGGGCCCTACGAGCAGTACTTC.